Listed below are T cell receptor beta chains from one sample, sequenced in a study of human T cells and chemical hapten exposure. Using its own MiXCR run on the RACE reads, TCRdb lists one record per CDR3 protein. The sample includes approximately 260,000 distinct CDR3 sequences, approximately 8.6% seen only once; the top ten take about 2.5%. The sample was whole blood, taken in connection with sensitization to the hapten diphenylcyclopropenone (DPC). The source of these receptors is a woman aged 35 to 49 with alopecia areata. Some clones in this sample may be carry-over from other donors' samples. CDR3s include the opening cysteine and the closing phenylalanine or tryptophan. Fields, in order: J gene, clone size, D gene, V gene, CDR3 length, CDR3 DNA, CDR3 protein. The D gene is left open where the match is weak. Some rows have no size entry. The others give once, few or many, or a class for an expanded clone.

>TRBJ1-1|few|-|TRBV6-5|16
TGTGCCAGCAGTTACATTTGGACTACCCCGAACACTGAAGCTTTCTTT
CASSYIWTTPNTEAFF
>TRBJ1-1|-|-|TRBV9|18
TGTGCCAGCAGCGTAGCTGACGGGGGCAGGTTGAAGGGCACTGAAGCTTTCTTT
CASSVADGGRLKGTEAFF
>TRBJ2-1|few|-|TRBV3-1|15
TGTGCCAGCAGCCAGGCCGCAGCACAGGGACTAGAGCAGTTCTTC
CASSQAAAQGLEQFF
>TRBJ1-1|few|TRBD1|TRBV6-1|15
TGTGCCAGCAGTGCCCCAGGACAGGGACAAACTGAAGCTTTCTTT
CASSAPGQGQTEAFF
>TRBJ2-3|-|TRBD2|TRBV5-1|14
TGCGCCAGCTTAGCGGGGCCTGGCACAGATACGCAGTATTTT
CASLAGPGTDTQYF
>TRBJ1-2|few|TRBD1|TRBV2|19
TGTGCCAGCAGTGTCCTCACTCCCGGACAGGGGATCTTCGACTATGGCTACACCTTC
CASSVLTPGQGIFDYGYTF
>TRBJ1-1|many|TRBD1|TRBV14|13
TGTGCCAGCAGCCGGGACAGAAGGACTGAAGCTTTCTTT
CASSRDRRTEAFF
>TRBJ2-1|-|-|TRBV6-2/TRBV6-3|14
TGTGCCAGCAAAAAGGGACGGCTCTCTAATGAGCAGTTCTTC
CASKKGRLSNEQFF
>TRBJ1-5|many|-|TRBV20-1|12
TGCAGTGCCTACACAGGGAATCAGCCCCAGCATTTT
CSAYTGNQPQHF
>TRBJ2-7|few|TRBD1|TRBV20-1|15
TGCAGTGCTAGAGGAGGGGACAGGTGGGCGCGGGAGCAGTACTTC
CSARGGDRWAREQYF
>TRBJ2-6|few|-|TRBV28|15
TGTGCCAGCACTTGGAATACTGGAGGGGCCAACGTCCTGACTTTC
CASTWNTGGANVLTF
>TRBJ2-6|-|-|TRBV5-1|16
TGCGCCAGCAGCTTACGGGGGAGCTCTGGGGCCAACGTCCTGACTTTC
CASSLRGSSGANVLTF
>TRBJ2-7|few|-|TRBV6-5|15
TGTGCCAGCAGTTACAGCGACCGGCTAACTACCGAGCAGTACTTC
CASSYSDRLTTEQYF
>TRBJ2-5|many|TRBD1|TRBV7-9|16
TGTGCCAGCAGCTTAGCTGGGGCAGGGGGCGGAGAGACCCAGTACTTC
CASSLAGAGGGETQYF
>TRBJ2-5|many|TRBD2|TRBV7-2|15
TGTGCCAGCAGCTCCTGGCGGGAGGGCCGAGAGACCCAGTACTTC
CASSSWREGRETQYF
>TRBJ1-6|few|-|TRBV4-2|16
TGTGCCAGCAGCCAAGATCTTTACAGATCTAATTCACCCCTCCACTTT
CASSQDLYRSNSPLHF
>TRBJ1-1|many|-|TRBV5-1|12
TGCGCCAGCAGCTTGACAGGGACTGAAGCTTTCTTT
CASSLTGTEAFF
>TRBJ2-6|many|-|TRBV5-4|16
TGTGCCAGCAGCTTCCCTCGTAGCTCTGGGGCCAACGTCCTGACTTTC
CASSFPRSSGANVLTF
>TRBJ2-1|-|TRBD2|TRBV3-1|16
TGTGCCAGCAGCCAAGACCCGACTAGCGGGAGACTGAAGCAGTTCTTC
CASSQDPTSGRLKQFF
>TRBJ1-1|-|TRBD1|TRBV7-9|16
TGTGCCAGCAGCCCTCGACAGGGATCGATGAACACTGAAGCTTTCTTT
CASSPRQGSMNTEAFF
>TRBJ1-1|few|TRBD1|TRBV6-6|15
TGTGCCAGCAGTCAAAGCCCAGGGGGCGCGACTGAAGCTTTCTTT
CASSQSPGGATEAFF
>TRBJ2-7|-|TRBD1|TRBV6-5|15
TGTGCCAGCACCTCCCATCCGGGACAGGGGTACGAGCAGTACTTC
CASTSHPGQGYEQYF
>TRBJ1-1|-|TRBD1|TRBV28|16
TGTGCCAGCAGTCGTCCGGGACAGGGGGCGCGGACTGAAGCTTTCTTT
CASSRPGQGARTEAFF
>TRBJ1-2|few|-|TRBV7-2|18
TGTGCCAGCAGCCCTATGGGGGGGGGCAGGCTCCTCGCCTATGGCTACACCTTC
CASSPMGGGRLLAYGYTF
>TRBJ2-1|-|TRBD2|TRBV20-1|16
TGCAGTGCTAGAGCCCGTACTAGCGGGAACGGGAATGAGCAGTTCTTC
CSARARTSGNGNEQFF
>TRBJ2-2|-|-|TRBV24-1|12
TGTGCCACCAAAGGGGCCCCCGGGGAGCTGTTTTTT
CATKGAPGELFF
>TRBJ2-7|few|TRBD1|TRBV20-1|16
TGCAGTGCTCTCAGCGCAGACAGGGGGTTCATGAACGAGCAGTACTTC
CSALSADRGFMNEQYF
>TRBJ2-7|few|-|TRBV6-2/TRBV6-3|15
TGTGCCAGCAGTCACGCCGGGACGGTAGCCTACGAGCAGTACTTC
CASSHAGTVAYEQYF
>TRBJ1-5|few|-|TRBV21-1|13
TGTGCCAGCAGAGAGAGGGGGAATCTGCCCCAGCATTTT
CASRERGNLPQHF
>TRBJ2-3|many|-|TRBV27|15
TGTGCCAGCAGTTTAAGCCCTGTCACCACAGATACGCAGTATTTT
CASSLSPVTTDTQYF
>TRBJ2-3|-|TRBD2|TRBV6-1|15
TGTGCCAGCAGGGTAGGACTAGGAGCGGCAGATACGCAGTATTTT
CASRVGLGAADTQYF
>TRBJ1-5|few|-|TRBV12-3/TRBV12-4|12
TGTGCCAGCTTCTTCGGGGCTCAGCCCCAGCATTTT
CASFFGAQPQHF
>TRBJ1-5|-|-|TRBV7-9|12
TGTGCCAGCGGCTGGGGTTCTCAGCCCCAGCATTTT
CASGWGSQPQHF
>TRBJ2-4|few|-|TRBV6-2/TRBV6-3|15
TGTGCCAGCAGGCAAGACTACCTAGCCAAAAACATTCAGTACTTC
CASRQDYLAKNIQYF
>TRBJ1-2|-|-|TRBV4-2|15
TGTGCCAGCAGCCAAGATTCTCGCAGTCTCTATGGCTACACCTTC
CASSQDSRSLYGYTF
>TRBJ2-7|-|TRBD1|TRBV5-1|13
TGCGCCAGCAGTAAGGGACAGGGGGACGAGCAGTACTTC
CASSKGQGDEQYF
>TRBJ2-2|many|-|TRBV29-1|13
TGCAGCGTTGATGGCTGGGGGACCGGGGAGCTGTTTTTT
CSVDGWGTGELFF
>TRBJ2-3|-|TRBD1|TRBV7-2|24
TGTGCCAGCAGCTTACATCGGGGACAGGGGGTGCTAGCGGGTCTTTCGACTAGCACAGATACGCAGTATTTT
CASSLHRGQGVLAGLSTSTDTQYF
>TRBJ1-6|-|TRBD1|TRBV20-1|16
TGCAGTGCTAGAGAAACAGGGGCTTTTCGGAATTCACCCCTCCACTTT
CSARETGAFRNSPLHF
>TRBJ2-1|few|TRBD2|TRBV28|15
TGTGCCAGCATCCAAGCGGGAGGGCCCCACAATGAGCAGTTCTTC
CASIQAGGPHNEQFF
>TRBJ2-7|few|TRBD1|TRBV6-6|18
TGTGCCAGCAGTTACTCGACAAGGGGGCGTTCAAGCTCCTACGAGCAGTACTTC
CASSYSTRGRSSSYEQYF
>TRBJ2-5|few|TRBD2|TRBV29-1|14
TGCAGCGCCCGAGCGGGAGGTAATCCAGAGACCCAGTACTTC
CSARAGGNPETQYF
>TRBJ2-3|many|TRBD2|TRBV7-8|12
TGTGCCACGACTAGCAGCACAGATACGCAGTATTTT
CATTSSTDTQYF
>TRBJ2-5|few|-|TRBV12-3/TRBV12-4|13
TGTGCCAGCAGACTTTACACGACAGAGACCCAGTACTTC
CASRLYTTETQYF
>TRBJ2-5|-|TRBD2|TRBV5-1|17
TGCGCCAGCAGCCCCTTACTTCTAGCGGGAACGGGTGAGACCCAGTACTTC
CASSPLLLAGTGETQYF
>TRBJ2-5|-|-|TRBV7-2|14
TGTGCCAGCAGCTTAGCGCTCGGGGTAGAGACCCAGTACTTC
CASSLALGVETQYF
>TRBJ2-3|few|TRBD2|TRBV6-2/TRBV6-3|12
TGTGCCAGCACCTCTAGCGGCGATACGCAGTATTTT
CASTSSGDTQYF
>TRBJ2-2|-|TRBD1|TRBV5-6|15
TGTGCCAGCAGCCTGCAGGGGGCGAACACCGGGGAGCTGTTTTTT
CASSLQGANTGELFF
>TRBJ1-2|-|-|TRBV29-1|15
TGCAGCGCCTCCCCCGGGTCGGGACTGGACTATGGCTACACCTTC
CSASPGSGLDYGYTF
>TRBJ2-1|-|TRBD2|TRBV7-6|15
TGTGCCAGCAGCTTATGGACTAGCGGCCCTAATGAGCAGTTCTTC
CASSLWTSGPNEQFF
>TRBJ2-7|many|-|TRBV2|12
TGTGCCAGCAAGGGGCCCCTCTACGAGCAGTACTTC
CASKGPLYEQYF
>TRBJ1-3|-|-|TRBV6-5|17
TGTGCCAGCAGTTACCTGCAGGCTTGGGAGGCTGGAAACACCATATATTTT
CASSYLQAWEAGNTIYF
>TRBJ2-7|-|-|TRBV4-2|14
TGTGCCAGCAGCCAAGATCCCCGGGCGGACGAGCAGTACTTC
CASSQDPRADEQYF
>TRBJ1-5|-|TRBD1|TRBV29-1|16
TGCAGCGCCCAGACTGAGACAGGGGGCTGGGGCGGCCCCCAGCATTTT
CSAQTETGGWGGPQHF